This is a list of T cell receptor beta chains from one sample in a study of metastatic and nonmetastatic thyroid tumors. MiXCR re-clonotyped the PCR reads for TCRdb. The sample records 30,000 to 35,000 clones, about 15% being singletons. The sequenced material came from blood. All receptors come from a female donor with papillary thyroid cancer or a benign thyroid nodule (not recorded which). Some clones in this sample may be carry-over from other donors' samples. CDR3s include the opening cysteine and the closing phenylalanine or tryptophan. Clone size is stated in some rows and not others, as once, few, many or a class when expanded.

V gene | clone size | CDR3 protein
TRBV20-1 | NA | CSAPGQAGMQQFF
TRBV28 | many | CASSSGRETDTQYF
TRBV6-1 | many | CASSNLSNQPQHF
TRBV28 | many | CAHSGGYYEQYF
TRBV28 | few | CASSPGTGRFFYCYTF
TRBV5-1 | NA | CASSLPGTGNSPLHF
TRBV15 | many | CATKTQGQETQYF
TRBV11-2 | NA | CASSPVAEYNEQFF
TRBV9 | many | CASSEQGQINQPQHF
TRBV12-3/TRBV12-4 | NA | CASSSPGHYYEQYF
TRBV27 | NA | CATSSRGRYEQYF
TRBV28 | many | CASSDLGTTYGYTF
TRBV20-1 | medium-sized | CSARSGGERMETQYF
TRBV6-6 | medium-sized | CASSYSLASWGGHNEQFF
TRBV25-1 | many | CASSDEGDNTGELFF
TRBV7-9 | NA | CASTLGVEKLFF
TRBV30 | NA | CAWSKRSGSAGATQYF
TRBV14 | many | CASSQDWGGSIQNEQYF
TRBV7-6 | NA | CANSLVGFSLEQYF
TRBV12-3/TRBV12-4 | many | CASRELKGNQPQHF
TRBV11-3 | many | CASSLDQGYNEQFF
TRBV5-6 | many | CASSAGTSYGYTF
TRBV11-2 | many | CASSHPPLAQPGDEQFF
TRBV27 | medium-sized | CASSLSIPVVGYSYEQYF
TRBV10-2 | medium-sized | CASRDPYNEQFF
TRBV7-9 | many | CASSLAGSPFYTF
TRBV6-1 | NA | CASSERGRNTIYF
TRBV24-1 | many | CATSDTRVNYGYTF
TRBV12-3/TRBV12-4 | many | CASSLGLLQETQYF
TRBV27 | many | CASSLQGQTYYEQYF
TRBV19 | few | CASSWASGRCEHYF
TRBV3-1 | many | CASSQKAVRETQYF
TRBV28 | large | CASSTGDYRRQYF
TRBV19 | many | CASSRTGDYQPQHF
TRBV6-6 | many | CASSYEVNTEAFF
TRBV6-1 | many | CASSERRIPRVETQYF
TRBV28 | few | CASIFEGIGWNQPQHF
TRBV11-2 | NA | CASSARTGGYNYQLF
TRBV11-2 | NA | CASSLGSRNYGYTF
TRBV28 | NA | CASRITTGSYEQYF
TRBV11-2 | NA | CAGSFTDTQYF
TRBV5-1 | many | CASSLDRNTEAFF
TRBV4-1 | NA | CASNQWRVRGSSYNEQFF
TRBV5-1 | many | CASSVTAPSTDTQYF
TRBV6-5 | few | CASSYGGGHPQHF